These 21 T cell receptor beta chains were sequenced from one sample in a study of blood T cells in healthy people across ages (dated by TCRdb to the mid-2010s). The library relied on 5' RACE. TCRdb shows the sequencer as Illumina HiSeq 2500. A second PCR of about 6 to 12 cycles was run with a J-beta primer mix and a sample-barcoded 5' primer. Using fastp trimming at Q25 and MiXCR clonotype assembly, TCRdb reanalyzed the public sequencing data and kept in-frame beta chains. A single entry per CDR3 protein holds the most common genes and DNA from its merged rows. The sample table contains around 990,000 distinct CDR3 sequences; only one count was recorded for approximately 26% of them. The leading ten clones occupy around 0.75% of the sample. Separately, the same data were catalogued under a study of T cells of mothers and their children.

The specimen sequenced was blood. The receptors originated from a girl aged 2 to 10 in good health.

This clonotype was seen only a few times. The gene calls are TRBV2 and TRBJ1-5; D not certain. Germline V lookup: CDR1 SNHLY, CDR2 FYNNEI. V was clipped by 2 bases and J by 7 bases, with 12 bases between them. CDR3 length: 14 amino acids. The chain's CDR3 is CASSEQGLGQPQHF. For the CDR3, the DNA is TGTGCCAGCAGTGAACAAGGGTTGGGGCAGCCCCAGCATTTT.

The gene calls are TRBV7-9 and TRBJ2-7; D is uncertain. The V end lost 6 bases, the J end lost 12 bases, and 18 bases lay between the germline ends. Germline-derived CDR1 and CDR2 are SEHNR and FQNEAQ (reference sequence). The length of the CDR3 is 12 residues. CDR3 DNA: TGTGCCAGCAGACAACCCCCGGGTCGGTCGTACTTC. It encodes CASRQPPGRSYF.

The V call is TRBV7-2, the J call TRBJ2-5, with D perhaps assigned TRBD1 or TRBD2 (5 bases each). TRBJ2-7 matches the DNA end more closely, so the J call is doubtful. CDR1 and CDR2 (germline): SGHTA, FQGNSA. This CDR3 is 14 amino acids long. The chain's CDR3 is CASSLLRGSYEQYF. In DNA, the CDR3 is TGTGCCAGCAGCCTACTGAGGGGCTCCTACGAGCAGTACTTC.

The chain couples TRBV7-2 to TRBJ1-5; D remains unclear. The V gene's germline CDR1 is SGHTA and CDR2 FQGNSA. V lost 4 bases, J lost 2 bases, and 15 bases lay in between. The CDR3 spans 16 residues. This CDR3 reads CASSSRPYSGNQPQHF. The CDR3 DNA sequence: TGTGCCAGCAGCTCCCGGCCCTACAGTGGCAATCAGCCCCAGCATTTT.

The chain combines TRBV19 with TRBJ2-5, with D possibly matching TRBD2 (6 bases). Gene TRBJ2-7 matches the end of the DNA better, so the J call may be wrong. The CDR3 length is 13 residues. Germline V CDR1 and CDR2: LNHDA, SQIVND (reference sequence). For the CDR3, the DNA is TGTGCCAGTAGTGCGGGACTGGGTGTCGAGCAGTACTTC. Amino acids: CASSAGLGVEQYF.

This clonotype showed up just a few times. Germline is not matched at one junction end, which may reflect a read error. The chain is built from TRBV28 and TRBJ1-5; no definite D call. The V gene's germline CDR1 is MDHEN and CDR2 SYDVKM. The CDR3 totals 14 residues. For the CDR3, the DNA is TGTGCCTGCAGTTTATGGCAGAGTGATCAGCCCCAGCATTTT. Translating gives CACSLWQSDQPQHF.

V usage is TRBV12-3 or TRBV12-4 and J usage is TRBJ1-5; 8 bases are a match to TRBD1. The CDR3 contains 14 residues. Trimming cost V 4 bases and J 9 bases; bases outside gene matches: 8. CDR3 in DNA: TGTGCCAGCAGTTCAGAGACAGGGGTTCGGCCCCAGCATTTT. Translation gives CASSSETGVRPQHF.

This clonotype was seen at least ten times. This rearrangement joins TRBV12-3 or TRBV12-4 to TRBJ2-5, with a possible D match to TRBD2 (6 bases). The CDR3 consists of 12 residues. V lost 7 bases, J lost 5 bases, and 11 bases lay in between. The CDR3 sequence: CASTAGGETQYF. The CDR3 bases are TGTGCCAGCACCGCTGGGGGGGAGACCCAGTACTTC.

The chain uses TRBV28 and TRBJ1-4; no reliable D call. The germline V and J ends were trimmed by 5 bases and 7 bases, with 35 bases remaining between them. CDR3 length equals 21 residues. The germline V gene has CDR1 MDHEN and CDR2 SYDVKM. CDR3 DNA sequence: TGTGCCAGCAGTCCTGCCCCCTTCACCGGCTTCTCAGGCGCCTCGGCTGAAAAACTGTTTTTT. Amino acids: CASSPAPFTGFSGASAEKLFF.

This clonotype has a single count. The CDR3 here is CASSFEGETDTQYF. The CDR3 nucleotides read TGTGCCAGCAGCTTCGAGGGGGAAACAGATACGCAGTATTTT. The chain carries TRBV5-6 and TRBJ2-3; tentative D call: TRBD1 (6 bases). Trimming took 2 bases from V and 3 from J, leaving 10 bases between them. Germline V lookup: CDR1 SGHDT, CDR2 YYEEEE. This CDR3 has 14 amino acids.

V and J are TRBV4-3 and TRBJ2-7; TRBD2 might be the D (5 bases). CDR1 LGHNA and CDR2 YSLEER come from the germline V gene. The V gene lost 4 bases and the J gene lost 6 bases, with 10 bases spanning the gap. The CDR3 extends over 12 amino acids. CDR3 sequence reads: CASSPGLGEQYF. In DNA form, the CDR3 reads TGCGCCAGCAGCCCTGGACTTGGCGAGCAGTACTTC.

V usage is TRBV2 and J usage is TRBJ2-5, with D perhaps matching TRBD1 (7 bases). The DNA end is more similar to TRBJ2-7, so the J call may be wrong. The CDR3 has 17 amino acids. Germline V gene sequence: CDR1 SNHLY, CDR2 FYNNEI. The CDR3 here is CASRENVTPGGIYEQYF. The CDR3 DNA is TGTGCCAGCAGGGAGAACGTGACGCCAGGGGGGATCTACGAGCAGTACTTC.

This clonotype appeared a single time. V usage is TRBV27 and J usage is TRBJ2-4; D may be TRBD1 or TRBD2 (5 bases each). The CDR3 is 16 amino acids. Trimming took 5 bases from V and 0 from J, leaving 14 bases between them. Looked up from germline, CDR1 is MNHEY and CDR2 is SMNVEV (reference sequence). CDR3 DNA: TGTGCCAGCAGTCCCCACCAGGGAGTAGCCAAAAACATTCAGTACTTC. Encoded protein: CASSPHQGVAKNIQYF.

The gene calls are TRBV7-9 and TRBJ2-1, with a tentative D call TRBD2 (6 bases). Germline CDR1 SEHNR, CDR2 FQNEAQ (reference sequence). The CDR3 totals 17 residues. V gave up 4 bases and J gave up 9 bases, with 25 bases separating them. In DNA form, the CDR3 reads TGTGCCAGCAGCTCAACCTCTTCGTGGGAGTGGAGGGGTGAGCAGTTCTTC. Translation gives CASSSTSSWEWRGEQFF.

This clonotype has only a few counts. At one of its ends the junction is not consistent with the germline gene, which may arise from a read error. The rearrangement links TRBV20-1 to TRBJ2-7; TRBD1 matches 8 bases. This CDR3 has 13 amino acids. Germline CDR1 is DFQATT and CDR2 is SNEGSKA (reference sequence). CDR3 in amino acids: CSARATDRGEQHF. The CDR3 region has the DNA TGCAGTGCTAGAGCGACCGACAGGGGCGAGCAGCACTTC.

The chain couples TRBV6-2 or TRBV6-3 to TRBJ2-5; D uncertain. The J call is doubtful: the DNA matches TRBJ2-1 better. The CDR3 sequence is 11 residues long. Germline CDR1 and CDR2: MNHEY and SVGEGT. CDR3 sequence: CASSRAQEQFF. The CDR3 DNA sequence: TGTGCCAGCAGCAGAGCCCAGGAGCAGTTCTTC.

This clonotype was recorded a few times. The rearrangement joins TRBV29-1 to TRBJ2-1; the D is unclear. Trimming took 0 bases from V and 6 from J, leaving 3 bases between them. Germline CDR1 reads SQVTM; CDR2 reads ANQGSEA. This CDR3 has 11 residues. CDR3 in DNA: TGCAGCGTTGAAGATCCCAATGAGCAGTTCTTC. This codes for CSVEDPNEQFF.

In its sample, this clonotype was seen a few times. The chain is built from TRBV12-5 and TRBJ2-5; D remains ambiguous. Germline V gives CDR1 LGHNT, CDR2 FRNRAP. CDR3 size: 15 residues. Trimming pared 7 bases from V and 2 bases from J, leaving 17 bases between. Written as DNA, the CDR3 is TGTGCTAGTGCGGCTGGGTATCATCCGCAAGAGACCCAGTACTTC. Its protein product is CASAAGYHPQETQYF.

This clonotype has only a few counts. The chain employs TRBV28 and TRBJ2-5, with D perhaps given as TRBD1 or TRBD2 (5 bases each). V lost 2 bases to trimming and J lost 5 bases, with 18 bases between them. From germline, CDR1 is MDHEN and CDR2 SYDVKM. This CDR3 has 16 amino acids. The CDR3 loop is CASSLTGPHISETQYF. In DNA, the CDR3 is TGTGCCAGCAGTTTAACGGGACCGCATATCTCTGAGACCCAGTACTTC.

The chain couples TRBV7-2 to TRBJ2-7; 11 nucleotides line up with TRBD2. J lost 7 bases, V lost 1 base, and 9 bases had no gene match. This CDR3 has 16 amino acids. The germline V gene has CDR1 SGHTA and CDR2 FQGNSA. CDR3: CASSLVVGLAEGEQYF. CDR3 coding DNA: TGTGCCAGCAGCTTAGTTGTGGGACTAGCGGAGGGTGAGCAGTACTTC.

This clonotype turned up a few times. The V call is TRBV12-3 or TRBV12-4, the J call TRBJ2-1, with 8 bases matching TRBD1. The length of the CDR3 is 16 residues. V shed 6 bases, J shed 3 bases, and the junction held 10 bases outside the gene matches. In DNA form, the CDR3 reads TGTGCCAGCAGCCTACGACAGGGGAACTTCTACAATGAGCAGTTCTTC. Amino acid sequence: CASSLRQGNFYNEQFF.